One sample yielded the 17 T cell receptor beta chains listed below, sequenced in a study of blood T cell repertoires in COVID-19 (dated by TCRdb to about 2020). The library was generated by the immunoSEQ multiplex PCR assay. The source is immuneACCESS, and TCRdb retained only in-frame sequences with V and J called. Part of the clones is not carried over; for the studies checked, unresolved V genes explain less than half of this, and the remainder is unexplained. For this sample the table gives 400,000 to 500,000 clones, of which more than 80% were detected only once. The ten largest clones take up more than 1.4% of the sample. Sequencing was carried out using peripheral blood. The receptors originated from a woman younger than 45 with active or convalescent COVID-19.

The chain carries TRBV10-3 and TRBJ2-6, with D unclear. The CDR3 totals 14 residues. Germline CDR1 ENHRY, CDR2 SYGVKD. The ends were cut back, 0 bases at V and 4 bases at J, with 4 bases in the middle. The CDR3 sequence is CAISESRGANVLTF. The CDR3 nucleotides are TGTGCCATCAGTGAGTCGAGAGGGGCCAACGTCCTGACTTTC.

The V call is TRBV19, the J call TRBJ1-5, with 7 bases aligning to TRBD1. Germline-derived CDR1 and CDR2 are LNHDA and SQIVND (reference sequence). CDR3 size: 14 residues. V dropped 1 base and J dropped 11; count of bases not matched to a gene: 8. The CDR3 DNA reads TGTGCCAGTAGTATAGGCGGGACAGTTCGGACCCAGCATTTT. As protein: CASSIGGTVRTQHF.

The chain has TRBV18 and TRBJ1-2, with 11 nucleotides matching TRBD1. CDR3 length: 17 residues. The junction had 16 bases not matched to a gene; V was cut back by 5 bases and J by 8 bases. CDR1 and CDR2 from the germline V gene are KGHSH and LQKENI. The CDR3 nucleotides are TGTGCCAGCTCATTAGAAACCGGAGGACAGGGGGCGAGGGGCTACACCTTC. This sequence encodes CASSLETGGQGARGYTF.

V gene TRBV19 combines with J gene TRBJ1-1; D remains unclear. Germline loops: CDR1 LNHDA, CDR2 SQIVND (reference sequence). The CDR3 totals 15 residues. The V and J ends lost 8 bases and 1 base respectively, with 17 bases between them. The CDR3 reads CASDYAGEKNTEAFF. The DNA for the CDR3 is TGTGCCAGTGACTATGCGGGAGAAAAGAACACTGAAGCTTTCTTT.

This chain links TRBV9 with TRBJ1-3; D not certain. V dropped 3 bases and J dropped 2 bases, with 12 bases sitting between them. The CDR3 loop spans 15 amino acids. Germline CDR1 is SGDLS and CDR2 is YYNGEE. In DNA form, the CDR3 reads TGTGCCAGCAGCGACCAGGTGATAGCTGGAAACACCATATATTTT. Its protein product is CASSDQVIAGNTIYF.

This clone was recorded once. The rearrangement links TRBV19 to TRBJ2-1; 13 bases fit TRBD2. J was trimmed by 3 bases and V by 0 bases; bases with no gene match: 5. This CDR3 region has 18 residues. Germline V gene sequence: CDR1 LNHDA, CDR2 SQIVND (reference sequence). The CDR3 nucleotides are TGTGCCAGTAGTATAGAGCGACTAGCGGGGGGCCACTACAATGAGCAGTTCTTC. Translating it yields CASSIERLAGGHYNEQFF.

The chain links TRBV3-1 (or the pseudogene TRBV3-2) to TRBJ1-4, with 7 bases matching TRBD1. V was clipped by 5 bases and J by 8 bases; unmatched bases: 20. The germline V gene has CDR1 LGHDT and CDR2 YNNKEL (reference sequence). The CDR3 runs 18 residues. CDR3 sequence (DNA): TGTGCCAGCAGCTCATGGCCCCCCACAGGGGCCCTTAAAGAAAAACTGTTTTTT. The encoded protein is CASSSWPPTGALKEKLFF.

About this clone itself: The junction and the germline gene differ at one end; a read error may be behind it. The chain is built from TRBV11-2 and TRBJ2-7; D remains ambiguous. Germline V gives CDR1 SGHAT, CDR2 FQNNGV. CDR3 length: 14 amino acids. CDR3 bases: TGTGCCAGCATCTTAGGCGGTTTGGACTACGAGCAGTACTTC. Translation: CASILGGLDYEQYF.

In DNA form, the CDR3 reads TGTGCCTGGAAGGAGCCGGGACTCTTGAACACTGAAGCTTTCTTT. Its translation is CAWKEPGLLNTEAFF. The V call is TRBV30, the J call TRBJ1-1, with D maybe TRBD1 (5 bases). CDR3 size: 15 residues. V was pared by 4 bases and J by 0 bases, with 15 bases between. Germline lookup yields CDR1 GTSNPN and CDR2 SVGIG (reference sequence).

The CDR3 nucleotides are TGCGCCAGACTAGGGGGCACCGGGGAGCTGTTTTTT. As protein: CARLGGTGELFF. This chain links TRBV23-1 with TRBJ2-2, with a tentative D call TRBD1 (6 bases). TRBV23-1 is an open reading frame whose function is uncertain. The V end lost 9 bases, the J end lost 4 bases, and 9 bases lay between the germline ends. The CDR3 is made up of 12 amino acids.

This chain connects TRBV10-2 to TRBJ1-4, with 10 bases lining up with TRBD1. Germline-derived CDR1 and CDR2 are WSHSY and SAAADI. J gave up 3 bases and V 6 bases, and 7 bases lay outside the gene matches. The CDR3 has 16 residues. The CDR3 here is CASRGDRGNANEKLFF. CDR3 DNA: TGCGCCAGCAGGGGGGACAGGGGAAATGCTAATGAAAAACTGTTTTTT.

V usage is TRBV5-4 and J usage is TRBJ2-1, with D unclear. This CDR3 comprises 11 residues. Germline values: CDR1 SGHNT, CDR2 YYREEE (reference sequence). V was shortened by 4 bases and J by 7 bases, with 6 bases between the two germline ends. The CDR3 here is CASSQNNEQFF. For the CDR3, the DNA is TGTGCCAGCAGCCAGAATAATGAGCAGTTCTTC.

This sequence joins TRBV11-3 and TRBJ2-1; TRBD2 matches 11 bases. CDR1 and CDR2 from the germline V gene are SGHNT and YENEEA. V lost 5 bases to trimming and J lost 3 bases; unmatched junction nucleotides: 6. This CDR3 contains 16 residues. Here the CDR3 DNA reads TGTGCCAGCAGCCACACCGGGACTAGCGGCTACAATGAGCAGTTCTTC. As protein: CASSHTGTSGYNEQFF. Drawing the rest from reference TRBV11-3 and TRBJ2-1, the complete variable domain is EAGVVQSPRYKIIEKKQPVAFWCNPISGHNTLYWYLQNLGQGPELLIRYENEEAVDDSQLPKDRFSAERLKGVDSTLKIQPAELGDSAVYLCASSHTGTSGYNEQFFGPGTRLTVL.

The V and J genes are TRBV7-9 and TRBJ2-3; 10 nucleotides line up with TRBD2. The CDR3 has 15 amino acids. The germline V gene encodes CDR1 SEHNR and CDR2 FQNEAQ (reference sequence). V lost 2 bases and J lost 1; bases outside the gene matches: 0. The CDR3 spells CASSLLAGGTDTQYF. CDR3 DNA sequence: TGTGCCAGCAGCTTACTAGCGGGAGGCACAGATACGCAGTATTTT.

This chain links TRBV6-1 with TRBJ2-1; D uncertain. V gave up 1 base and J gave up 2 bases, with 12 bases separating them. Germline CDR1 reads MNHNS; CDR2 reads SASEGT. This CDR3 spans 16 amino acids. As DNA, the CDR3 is TGTGCCAGCAGTGAAGGAGTAGAAGCACCCTACAATGAGCAGTTCTTC. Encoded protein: CASSEGVEAPYNEQFF.

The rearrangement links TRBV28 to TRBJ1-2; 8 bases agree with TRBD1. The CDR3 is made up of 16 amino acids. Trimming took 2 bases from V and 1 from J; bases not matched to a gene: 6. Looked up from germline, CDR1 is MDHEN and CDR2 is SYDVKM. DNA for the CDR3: TGTGCCAGCAGTTTAACGGGACAGGCAAATAACTATGGCTACACCTTC. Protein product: CASSLTGQANNYGYTF.

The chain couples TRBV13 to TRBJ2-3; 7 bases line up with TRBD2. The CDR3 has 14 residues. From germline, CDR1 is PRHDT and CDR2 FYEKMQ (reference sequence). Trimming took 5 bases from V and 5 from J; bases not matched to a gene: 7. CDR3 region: CASSGRGSGDTQYF. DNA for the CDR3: TGTGCCAGCAGCGGTCGCGGGAGTGGAGATACGCAGTATTTT.